This is a list of T cell receptor beta chains from one sample in a study of OX40 agonist ivuxolimab in advanced cancers. Here immunoSEQ multiplex PCR was the method, and the copy in TCRdb shows in-frame clones only, minus some. The table records tens of thousands of clones, 86% of them present only once. The sequences come from CD4+ or CD8+ T cells sorted from blood, collected in a trial of the OX40 agonist ivuxolimab. The receptor set was obtained from an adult with an advanced solid tumor such as melanoma, head and neck, liver or kidney cancer. CDR3s include the opening cysteine and the closing phenylalanine or tryptophan. The D gene is left open where the match is weak. Only part of the rows carry a size: once, few, many, or a class if the clone is expanded.

.,.,TRBV4-1,TRBJ2-6,TGCGCCAGCAGCCATGCTGGGGCCAACGTCCTGACTTTC,CASSHAGANVLTF
.,.,TRBV7-8,TRBJ2-7,TGTGCCAGCAGCTTCAGGACAATCTACGAGCAGTACTTC,CASSFRTIYEQYF
.,.,TRBV19,TRBJ2-7,TGTGCCAGTAGTATCCAGGACGGGGGCTACGAGCAGTACTTC,CASSIQDGGYEQYF
.,.,TRBV7-2,TRBJ1-6,TGTGCCAGCAGCTTTAGAGACCTCAGACAGAGTTATAATTCACCCCTCCACTTT,CASSFRDLRQSYNSPLHF
.,.,TRBV5-6,TRBJ2-5,TGTGCCAGCAGCCCTAGGGGGAGGGCAGAGACCCAGTACTTC,CASSPRGRAETQYF
.,.,TRBV4-1,TRBJ1-4,TGCGCCAGCAGCCACATTGACAGCGCCGGGGCAAAACTGTTTTTT,CASSHIDSAGAKLFF
TRBD2,.,TRBV19,TRBJ2-1,TGTGCCAGTAGTATCTTTTCGGCTAGCGGGGCCCATGAGCAGTTCTTC,CASSIFSASGAHEQFF
.,.,TRBV11-2,TRBJ2-7,TGTGCCAGCAGCTTAGGTGGGGGGCCCGCCTACGAGCAGTACTTC,CASSLGGGPAYEQYF
TRBD1,.,TRBV14,TRBJ1-6,TGTGCCAGCAGCCCCGGGACAGGGACCTCTCCCCTCCACTTT,CASSPGTGTSPLHF
.,few,TRBV7-6,TRBJ2-4,TGTGCCAGCTCTCGACTGGCAAACATTCAGTACTTC,CASSRLANIQYF
.,.,TRBV7-6,TRBJ2-5,TGTGCCAGCAGCTTAGAAAGAGGGGAGACCCAGTACTTC,CASSLERGETQYF
TRBD1,.,TRBV19,TRBJ1-5,TGTGCCAGTAGTGACAGGGAGACGGGGTATCAGCCCCAGCATTTT,CASSDRETGYQPQHF
.,once,TRBV5-4,TRBJ2-7,TGTGCCAGCAGCTTGTATGGGGATCAGGACGAGCAGTACTTC,CASSLYGDQDEQYF
TRBD1,once,TRBV5-1,TRBJ1-1,TGCGCCAGCAGCTTGGACAGGGGATACACTGAAGCTTTCTTT,CASSLDRGYTEAFF
.,.,TRBV11-2,TRBJ1-4,TGTGCCAGCAGCTTAGTCCCGACAGCCGCGATAGAAAAACTGTTTTTT,CASSLVPTAAIEKLFF